This is a list of T cell receptor beta chains from one sample in a study of blood T cells in healthy people across ages. TCRdb redid the calling of the 5' RACE reads with MiXCR, one entry per CDR3 protein. Found here are approximately 940,000 distinct CDR3 sequences, roughly 52% of them singletons; the top ten hold over 10%. Sequenced: blood. The receptors shown here come from a man under 40 in good health. Both conserved end residues are part of each CDR3. Each record gives: clone size, V gene, D gene, J gene, CDR3 protein, CDR3 DNA. A D gene is named only where the DNA matches it firmly. Where a row states a size, it is once, few, many or the class of an expanded clone; other rows omit it.

size: few; V: TRBV28; D: -; J: TRBJ1-2; CDR3: CASSLRGRPWSGYTF; DNA: TGTGCCAGCAGTTTGCGGGGCAGGCCATGGAGTGGCTACACCTTC
size: -; V: TRBV27; D: -; J: TRBJ1-4; CDR3: CASSIGTWGEKLFF; DNA: TGTGCCAGCAGTATCGGGACATGGGGTGAAAAACTGTTTTTT
size: -; V: TRBV20-1; D: TRBD2; J: TRBJ2-5; CDR3: CSARDPSGGDWETQYF; DNA: TGCAGTGCTAGAGATCCTAGCGGGGGGGACTGGGAGACCCAGTACTTC
size: -; V: TRBV6-1; D: -; J: TRBJ1-5; CDR3: CASSEGSGTIHPQHF; DNA: TGTGCCAGCAGTGAAGGGTCAGGCACGATTCACCCCCAGCATTTT
size: -; V: TRBV20-1; D: TRBD2; J: TRBJ2-7; CDR3: CSGRDYSYEQYF; DNA: TGCAGTGGGCGGGACTACTCCTACGAGCAGTACTTC
size: many; V: TRBV4-2; D: -; J: TRBJ2-1; CDR3: CASSQDLASPYNEQFF; DNA: TGTGCCAGCAGCCAAGATTTGGCTAGTCCCTACAATGAGCAGTTCTTC
size: -; V: TRBV6-5; D: -; J: TRBJ2-2; CDR3: CASSYRTFGGELFF; DNA: TGTGCCAGCAGTTACCGGACATTCGGCGGGGAGCTGTTTTTT
size: -; V: TRBV7-2; D: -; J: TRBJ1-4; CDR3: CASSLGPVGYEKLFF; DNA: TGTGCCAGCAGCTTAGGCCCAGTCGGGTATGAAAAACTGTTTTTT
size: -; V: TRBV27; D: TRBD1; J: TRBJ1-1; CDR3: CASTEQGAKYTEAFF; DNA: TGTGCCAGCACCGAACAGGGGGCGAAATACACTGAAGCTTTCTTT
size: -; V: TRBV12-3/TRBV12-4; D: -; J: TRBJ1-2; CDR3: CASSSGNRALNYGYTF; DNA: TGTGCCAGCAGTTCAGGGAACAGGGCCCTCAACTATGGCTACACCTTC
size: -; V: TRBV7-3; D: -; J: TRBJ1-2; CDR3: CASSYHKKEGWANYGYTF; DNA: TGTGCCAGCAGCTACCACAAAAAGGAGGGGTGGGCTAACTATGGCTACACCTTC
size: -; V: TRBV10-3; D: TRBD1; J: TRBJ2-1; CDR3: CAMGQLYNEQFF; DNA: TGTGCCATGGGACAGCTCTACAATGAGCAGTTCTTC
size: -; V: TRBV4-3; D: -; J: TRBJ1-5; CDR3: CASSQVRGAQPQHF; DNA: TGCGCCAGCAGCCAAGTCCGGGGGGCCCAGCCCCAGCATTTT